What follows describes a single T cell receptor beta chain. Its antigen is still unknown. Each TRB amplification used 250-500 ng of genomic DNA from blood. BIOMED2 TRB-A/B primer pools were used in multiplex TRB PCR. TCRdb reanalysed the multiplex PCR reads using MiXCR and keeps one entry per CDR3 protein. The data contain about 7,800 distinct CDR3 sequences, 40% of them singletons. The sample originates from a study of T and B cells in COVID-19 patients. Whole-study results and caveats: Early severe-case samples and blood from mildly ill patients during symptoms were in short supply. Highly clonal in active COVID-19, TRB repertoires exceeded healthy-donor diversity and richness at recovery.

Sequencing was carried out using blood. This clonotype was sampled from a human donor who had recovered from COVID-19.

The CDR3 loop reads CASSFWDRVNTGELFF. The CDR3 region has the DNA TGTGCCAGCAGTTTCTGGGACAGGGTGAACACCGGGGAGCTGTTTTTT. The chain couples TRBV12-3 or TRBV12-4 to TRBJ2-2; 9 nucleotides line up with TRBD1. V was clipped by 3 bases and J by 1 base; unmatched bases: 3. CDR3 length equals 16 residues.